Given below is one T cell receptor beta chain in context. This clone was picked up a small number of times. Its cognate antigen has yet to be identified. Per-base quality was not reported, and no clone a single base away is much larger than it. The time point label here, explained by the study, means: after dendritic cell vaccination, including at tumor progression/relapse. Patients were selected on the basis of adequate residual fresh-frozen tumor tissue and more than two years of available survival data. Molecular status otherwise varied across the glioblastoma patients, but none of them carried an isocitrate dehydrogenase mutation. PBMC were collected before vaccination, two weeks after the third vaccination, and at tumor progression if tumor progression occurred. Genomic DNA was extracted with the Qiagen DNeasy Blood extraction Kit. TCRB CDR3 regions were amplified from approximately 2 ug genomic DNA, or all available DNA if less, using the immunoSEQ assay. The multiplex PCR relied on 60 forward primers for TCR V beta segments and 13 reverse primers for J beta segments. To estimate reads per starting template, synthetic control templates were spiked into each sample at limiting dilution. The Illumina HiSeq System generated sequencing reads of 87 bp. The study's own analysis went as follows. To remove PCR and sequencing errors, closely related sequences were merged with a nearest neighbor algorithm. TCR overlap was measured as the percentage of unique tumor TCR beta sequences that were also present in the peripheral blood of the same patient. The table comes from immuneACCESS by way of TCRdb, which keeps in-frame sequences with V and J called. Part of the clones is missing from these tables; in studies checked, under half for an unresolved V gene and the rest for unknown reasons. V, J and clone size were drawn from that table, and D and trimming were deduced from the DNA. The sample table contains 75,000 to 95,000 clones; only one count was recorded for 75% to 90% of them. Clones ranked in the top ten supply approximately 2% of the sample.

The data derive from a study of glioma-infiltrating T cells after dendritic cell vaccination (dated by TCRdb to 2016 to 2017). Turning to the overall study: Of the roughly 15 glioblastoma patients in the cohort, all drawn from Phase I and II dendritic cell vaccination trials, 9 were newly diagnosed and 6 had recurrent disease. Patients received autologous tumor lysate-pulsed dendritic cell vaccination between about 2003 and 2012. The vaccine consisted of monocyte-derived dendritic cells cultured approximately seven days with IL-4 and GM-CSF, then pulsed overnight with autologous tumor lysate. Three intradermal dendritic cell vaccine injections were administered to patients at biweekly intervals in the arm below the axilla. Deep sequencing of TCR beta CDR3 regions was used to quantify tumor-infiltrating lymphocyte content and compare tumor and blood repertoires in dendritic cell-vaccinated glioblastoma patients. Survival after dendritic cell vaccination was correlated with TCR sequencing metrics such as TIL content and the overlap between tumor and blood repertoires.

The research as a whole found: After dendritic cell vaccination, a higher estimated pretreatment TIL content predicted longer time to progression and longer overall survival. The TCR overlap response model with three groups was called speculative and said to need prospective validation. TCR clonality showed no direct relationship with survival, which suggests that a diverse polyclonal response may matter. The cohort was small and heterogeneous, with few patients having full blood and tumor sets and even fewer initial-recurrent tumor pairs.

Taken from cysteine to phenylalanine, the CDR3 has 16 residues. CDR3 DNA is the only sequence kept; it has 48 bases, read in frame from the first base. Per the germline V gene, MRHNA is the CDR1 and SNTAGT is the CDR2. For this chain, trimming is 9 bases at the V end and 5 bases at the J end, and the number of junction bases without a gene match is 13. Material: blood, obtained after dendritic cell vaccination. The sequence is built from TRBV6-4 and TRBJ1-4, with TRBD1 matching 9 junction bases. The TCR comes from a human donor with glioblastoma. CDR3 region: CASPPADRGWNEKLFF. Here is the DNA: TGTGCCAGTCCTCCCGCCGACAGGGGGTGGAATGAAAAACTGTTTTTT.